This T cell receptor (beta chain) appears in the sequencing data of a study of tumor-infiltrating lymphocytes in primary liver carcinoma. Turning to the study itself: Surgical resection was used to treat these primary liver carcinoma patients. Aged between 30 and 69 years, the patients were men and women.

The investigators made TCR beta cDNA from about 510 ng total RNA, using a constant-region primer. Slightly modified ARM-PCR, run as three nested multiplex PCR rounds, produced the TCR beta libraries. Primers for the first two PCR rounds were TRBV1-TRBV30 forward primers and a C-beta reverse primer (roughly 10 cycles per round). MiXCR was run by TCRdb on the multiplex PCR reads, yielding one entry per CDR3 protein. The sample consists of around 210,000 distinct CDR3 sequences, about 61% of them appearing once. Blood RNA came from unsorted whole blood; germline DNA was also extracted. This clonotype was observed at least ten times. The CDR3 loop spans 13 amino acids. Trimming stripped 1 base from V and 8 bases from J, with 10 bases between. Looked up from germline, CDR1 is SGHNT and CDR2 is YYREEE (reference sequence).

The receptor was derived from a woman in her fifties or sixties with primary liver carcinoma and hepatitis B virus infection. The rearrangement links TRBV5-4 to TRBJ2-1; D is ambiguous. Sequenced material: peripheral blood. The CDR3 spells CASSLSRADEQFF. CDR3 DNA: TGTGCCAGCAGCTTGTCCCGGGCGGATGAGCAGTTCTTC.